The next 18 T cell receptor beta chains were all read from a single sample in a study of cytomegalovirus exposure and HLA in healthy donors. The PCR contained 60 Vbeta and 13 Jbeta primers. The data were produced by immunoSEQ multiplex PCR, yet TCRdb's version contains in-frame clones alone and is incomplete. The sample has approximately 150,000 clones, approximately 77% seen once. Specimen: PBMCs. Every receptor here comes from a young man in good health and CMV-seropositive.

In DNA, the CDR3 is TGTGCCTGGAGTGTACAAAATAATTCACCCCTCCACTTT. This codes for CAWSVQNNSPLHF. This chain connects TRBV30 to TRBJ1-6; D is uncertain. V lost 0 bases to trimming and J lost 5 bases, with 5 bases between them. The CDR3 is made up of 13 amino acids. Per the germline V gene, CDR1 is GTSNPN and CDR2 is SVGIG (reference sequence).

The J gene is TRBJ2-5, the V gene TRBV7-2, with TRBD1 identical over 7 bases. CDR3 length: 16 residues. The germline CDR1 and CDR2 sequences are SGHTA and FQGNSA. J was trimmed by 3 bases and V by 1 base; bases with no gene match: 8. CDR3: CASSLVSGGLKETQYF. The CDR3 DNA sequence: TGTGCCAGCAGCTTAGTTTCAGGGGGTTTGAAAGAGACCCAGTACTTC.

The chain carries TRBV4-1 and TRBJ1-5; D is ambiguous. Germline V gene sequence: CDR1 MGHRA, CDR2 YSYEKL. The CDR3 runs to 13 residues. With 1 base removed from V and 4 bases from J, the gap between germline ends came to 5 bases. The CDR3 loop reads CASSQALNQPQHF. The CDR3 DNA sequence: TGCGCCAGCAGCCAAGCCTTAAATCAGCCCCAGCATTTT.

The gene calls are TRBV9 and TRBJ2-5, with TRBD2 matching 7 bases. The CDR3 loop spans 14 amino acids. The V gene's germline CDR1 is SGDLS and CDR2 YYNGEE. Trimming cost V 3 bases and J 6 bases; bases outside gene matches: 8. CDR3 in DNA: TGTGCCAGCAGCGAGGAGGGGAGGGGACAGACCCAGTACTTC. It codes for CASSEEGRGQTQYF.

This clone was seen a few times. The chain carries TRBV29-1 and TRBJ2-1; TRBD2 is a possible D gene (5 bases). The V end lost 3 bases, the J end lost 0 bases, and 9 bases lay between the germline ends. The CDR3 runs 14 residues. CDR1 is SQVTM, CDR2 ANQGSEA, per germline. The CDR3 region has the DNA TGCAGCGTTGATCGGGGAAGCTCCTACAATGAGCAGTTCTTC. This encodes CSVDRGSSYNEQFF.

This clone was found a few times. The rearrangement links TRBV10-2 to TRBJ2-5; tentative D call: TRBD2 (6 bases). Germline values: CDR1 WSHSY, CDR2 SAAADI. The CDR3 contains 13 residues. Between the trimmed V and J ends, which lost 6 bases and 5 bases, there was a span of 13 bases. The chain's CDR3 is CASRLTSNETQYF. CDR3 bases: TGCGCCAGCAGACTTACTAGCAACGAGACCCAGTACTTC.

This chain links TRBV7-9 with TRBJ2-7; 9 bases align to TRBD1. The CDR3 is 16 residues long. From germline, CDR1 is SEHNR and CDR2 FQNEAQ (reference sequence). J was trimmed by 5 bases and V by 6 bases; bases with no gene match: 14. CDR3 loop: CASSYPRTGVANEQYF. The CDR3 DNA reads as TGTGCCAGCAGTTACCCAAGGACAGGGGTGGCTAACGAGCAGTACTTC.

The chain joins TRBV5-1 to TRBJ2-1, with no clear D. There are 13 residues in the CDR3. V was clipped by 1 base and J by 5 bases, with 7 bases between them. The germline V gene encodes CDR1 SGHRS and CDR2 YFSETQ. CDR3 in amino acids: CASSLSQNNEQFF. The DNA of the CDR3 is TGCGCCAGCAGCTTGTCCCAGAACAATGAGCAGTTCTTC.

This clone has only a few counts. Other DNA variants within this sample encode the same CDR3. The chain's CDR3 is CASSLFGSSYEQYF. The CDR3 bases are TGTGCCAGCAGCTTATTCGGTAGCTCCTACGAGCAGTACTTC. This chain connects TRBV5-4 to TRBJ2-7; D gene ambiguous. CDR3 size: 14 residues. Germline CDR1 is SGHNT and CDR2 is YYREEE (reference sequence). Trimming removed 2 bases at V and 0 bases at J, with 9 bases between.

This chain uses TRBV7-9 with TRBJ2-5, with 11 bases aligning to TRBD1. The CDR3 totals 15 residues. Germline CDR1 SEHNR, CDR2 FQNEAQ (reference sequence). J was trimmed by 5 bases and V by 4 bases; bases with no gene match: 6. CDR3 sequence reads: CASSSGTGGYETQYF. CDR3 DNA sequence: TGTGCCAGCAGCTCCGGGACAGGGGGATACGAGACCCAGTACTTC.

This chain links TRBV5-1 with TRBJ2-5; 8 bases match TRBD2. The CDR3 contains 16 residues. Germline V gene lookup returns CDR1 SGHRS and CDR2 YFSETQ. With V trimmed by 4 bases and J by 2 bases, 10 bases remained unmatched. The CDR3, as DNA: TGCGCCAGCAGCCCCCCTTTTAGCGGGGTGCAAGAGACCCAGTACTTC. Translation gives CASSPPFSGVQETQYF.

The J gene is TRBJ1-3, the V gene TRBV9; TRBD1 matches at 7 bases. This CDR3 region has 17 residues. Losses at the gene ends were 4 bases for V and 4 bases for J; bases not matched to a gene: 14. Germline V gene data show CDR1 as SGDLS and CDR2 as YYNGEE. The CDR3, as DNA: TGTGCCAGCAGCCCCCGGACAGGAGGTGGGAAGGGAAACACCATATATTTT. Amino acids: CASSPRTGGGKGNTIYF.

The chain joins TRBV19 to TRBJ2-1, with TRBD2 identical over 11 bases. Germline CDR1 reads LNHDA; CDR2 reads SQIVND (reference sequence). Losses at the gene ends were 0 bases for V and 2 bases for J; bases not matched to a gene: 3. This CDR3 comprises 17 residues. The CDR3 DNA follows: TGTGCCAGTAGTATAGATATTAGCGGGGGGGCCTACAATGAGCAGTTCTTC. It is translated as CASSIDISGGAYNEQFF.

This rearrangement joins TRBV6-5 to TRBJ2-1; the match to TRBD2 covers 12 bases. Trimming at V came to 7 bases and at J to 9 bases, leaving 10 bases not matched to a gene. Germline V gene data show CDR1 as MNHEY and CDR2 as SVGAGI. The CDR3 is made up of 15 amino acids. CDR3 nucleotides: TGTGCCAGCAAGACAACTGGGACTAGCGGGCTTGAGCAGTTCTTC. It yields the protein CASKTTGTSGLEQFF.

This clone appeared once. The chain employs TRBV27 and TRBJ1-1; D gene unclear. CDR1 is MNHEY and CDR2 is SMNVEV in the germline V gene (reference sequence). The ends were cut back, 2 bases at V and 2 bases at J, with 12 bases in the middle. The CDR3 has 15 amino acids. The CDR3 is CASSLREGRNTEAFF. In DNA, the CDR3 is TGTGCCAGCAGTTTAAGGGAAGGGAGAAACACTGAAGCTTTCTTT.

This sequence joins TRBV29-1 and TRBJ2-1; possible D gene TRBD1, 6 bases. The CDR3 contains 13 residues. Deletions cut 1 base from V and 13 bases from J, with 17 bases between. Per the germline V gene, CDR1 is SQVTM and CDR2 is ANQGSEA. CDR3 sequence reads: CSVEGTEPRLQFF. The CDR3 bases are TGCAGCGTTGAAGGGACAGAACCTAGGCTCCAGTTCTTC.

The V gene is TRBV6-6, the J gene TRBJ1-1, with unresolved D. The CDR3 loop spans 12 amino acids. Looked up from germline, CDR1 is MNHNY and CDR2 is SVGAGI (reference sequence). Trimming left V 6 bases short and J 4 bases short, with 9 bases between. For the CDR3, the DNA is TGTGCCAGCAGATTAGACACCACTGAAGCTTTCTTT. The encoded protein is CASRLDTTEAFF.

V usage is TRBV5-1 and J usage is TRBJ2-4; TRBD1 agrees at 7 bases. The CDR3 covers 16 residues. CDR1 and CDR2 (germline): SGHRS, YFSETQ. Trimming took 3 bases from V and 2 from J; bases not matched to a gene: 8. The DNA for the CDR3 is TGCGCCAGCAGCTCAGGGACAGCGGACCCCAAAAACATTCAGTACTTC. This translates into CASSSGTADPKNIQYF. Based on the CDR3 plus reference TRBV5-1 and TRBJ2-4, the full variable domain is KAGVTQTPRYLIKTRGQQVTLSCSPISGHRSVSWYQQTPGQGLQFLFEYFSETQRNKGNFPGRFSGRQFSNSRSEMNVSTLELGDSALYLCASSSGTADPKNIQYFGAGTRLSVL.